The rows below give T cell receptor beta chains drawn from one sample of a study of cytomegalovirus exposure and HLA in healthy donors. The method was immunoSEQ multiplex PCR; TCRdb's version includes in-frame clones alone and lacks a portion of them. The sample gives about 160,000 clones, less than 90% of which show up once; 4.5% to 7% is in the top ten. The sequencing sample was made of PBMCs. The receptors stem from a woman in her 30s in good health and CMV-seronegative. Both conserved end residues are part of each CDR3. D genes are given only for firm matches. Rows give clone size only sometimes, using once, few, many, or a class for an expanded clone.

>TRBD1|-|TRBV27|TRBJ2-3
CASIPRTGRATDTQYF
TGTGCCAGCATCCCCCGGACAGGTAGGGCCACAGATACGCAGTATTTT
>-|-|TRBV28|TRBJ2-7
CASSGGANPGSEQYF
TGTGCCAGCAGTGGGGGGGCTAACCCGGGCTCCGAGCAGTACTTC
>-|-|TRBV19|TRBJ1-2
CASSHDRINNYGYTF
TGTGCCAGTAGTCACGACAGGATAAATAACTATGGCTACACCTTC
>-|-|TRBV27|TRBJ1-5
CASSSTLQGPDPPQHF
TGTGCCAGCAGTTCCACCCTTCAGGGGCCCGATCCGCCCCAGCATTTT
>TRBD2|once|TRBV19|TRBJ2-3
CASSIDRVAGIADTQYF
TGTGCCAGTAGTATAGATCGGGTAGCGGGAATCGCAGATACGCAGTATTTT
>-|-|TRBV5-1|TRBJ2-7
CASSLALGQLYEQYF
TGCGCCAGCAGCTTGGCGTTGGGCCAACTCTACGAGCAGTACTTC
>-|many|TRBV21-1|TRBJ2-7
CASSKAAQGINEQYF
TGTGCCAGCAGCAAAGCGGCACAGGGGATCAACGAGCAGTACTTC
>-|-|TRBV11-2|TRBJ2-1
CASSLLGASNEQFF
TGTGCCAGCAGCTTACTAGGGGCGAGCAATGAGCAGTTCTTC
>-|-|TRBV4-3|TRBJ2-3
CASSQDSTDTQYF
TGCGCCAGCAGCCAAGACAGCACAGATACGCAGTATTTT
>-|-|TRBV18|TRBJ2-2
CASSLTILDGAGELFF
TGTGCCAGCTCACTTACAATCTTGGACGGTGCCGGGGAGCTGTTTTTT